This TCR beta chain originates from a study of post-analysis software for immune sequencing data. Findings and caveats of the study: Elevated frequency relative to controls characterized several TRBV segments in patients, TRBV5-6, TRBV5-1 and TRBV20-1 among them.

This clonotype was seen more than once but under ten times. Its antigen is still unknown. Sequencing libraries made from TCR beta cDNA carried unique molecular identifiers. MiXCR was run by TCRdb on the PCR reads, yielding one entry per CDR3 protein. The table lists about 560,000 distinct CDR3 sequences, roughly 47% of them singletons, with more than 1.5% in the top ten. The germline V gene encodes CDR1 SEHNR and CDR2 FQNEAQ (reference sequence). The trim removed 9 bases at V and 2 bases at J, leaving 13 bases unmatched. The CDR3 sequence is 17 residues long. The chain couples TRBV7-9 to TRBJ1-2, with 12 positions matching TRBD1. Specimen: blood. This receptor was taken from a girl aged 10 to 17 with multiple sclerosis. The CDR3 region has the DNA TGTGCCAGTACTAACAACCGGGACAGGGGGCGGAACTATGGCTACACCTTC. Its protein is CASTNNRDRGRNYGYTF.